Ten or more counts support the clone carrying this TCR beta chain. Its antigen is unknown. As it was prepared, the TCRbeta library received unique molecular identifiers. MiXCR, run by TCRdb on the PCR reads, gives a single entry per CDR3 protein. Here the sample spans fewer than 700,000 distinct CDR3 sequences, 20% to 25% being singletons. The data originate from a study of T-cell reconstitution after alpha-beta-depleted transplantation in children. CDR3 length: 12 residues. The V gene's germline CDR1 is DFQATT and CDR2 SNEGSKA (reference sequence). Study conclusions and caveats: Newly produced T cells mostly provided counts and TCRbeta diversity after one year, as hyperexpanded clones declined. Some patients showed high day-60 TCRbeta diversity, which derived from surviving recipient T cells and thymic progenitors. Reports say that about two months after transplant, the alpha-beta T cells came out of several hundred graft clones that had expanded.

The genes are TRBV20-1 and TRBJ1-1; D unclear. This TCR came from a boy under three years old who had a stem cell transplant for acute myeloid leukemia, so the T cells may come from the graft donor. Sequenced here: PBMCs, mostly from graft donor cells, sampled 360 days after TCRalphabeta/CD19-depleted stem cell transplant. The CDR3 here is CRAGWRNTEAFF. CDR3 nucleotide sequence: TGCAGGGCCGGATGGAGGAACACTGAAGCTTTCTTT.